Sequencing of this TCR beta chain was carried out in a study of T-cell memory formation after mild COVID-19. From the 5' RACE reads, TCRdb called clonotypes with MiXCR, one entry per CDR3 protein. The sample carries about 140,000 distinct CDR3 sequences, about 6.1% recorded once. The specimen sequenced was PBMCs or a T cell subset sorted from them (not recorded which). The sequence came from an adult woman who had mild COVID-19 (a few samples of this study predate the infection). Cell type and time point are not known.

CDR3 DNA sequence: TGTGCCAGCAGCTCGGGACTAGCCTTTCACGAGCAGTACTTC. Its translation: CASSSGLAFHEQYF. This chain links TRBV7-2 with TRBJ2-7, with 9 bases identical to TRBD2. The CDR3 is made up of 14 amino acids. CDR1 SGHTA and CDR2 FQGNSA come from the germline V gene. V gave up 4 bases and J gave up 5 bases; unmatched junction bases: 6.